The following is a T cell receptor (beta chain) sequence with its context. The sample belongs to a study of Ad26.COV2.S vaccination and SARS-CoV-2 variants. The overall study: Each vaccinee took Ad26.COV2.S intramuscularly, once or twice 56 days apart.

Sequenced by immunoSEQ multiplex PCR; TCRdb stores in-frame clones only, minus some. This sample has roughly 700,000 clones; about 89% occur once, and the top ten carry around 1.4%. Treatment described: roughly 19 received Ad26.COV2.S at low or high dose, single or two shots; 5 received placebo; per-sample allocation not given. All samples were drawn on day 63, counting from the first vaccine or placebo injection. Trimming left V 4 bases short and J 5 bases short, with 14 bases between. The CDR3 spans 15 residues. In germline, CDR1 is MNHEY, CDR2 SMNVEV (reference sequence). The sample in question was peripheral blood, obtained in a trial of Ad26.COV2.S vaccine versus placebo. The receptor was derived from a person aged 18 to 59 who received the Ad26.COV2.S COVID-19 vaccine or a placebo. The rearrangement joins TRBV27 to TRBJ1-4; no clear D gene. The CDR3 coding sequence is TGTGCCAGCAGTTCGAGGGCCCTTAAAAATGAAAAACTGTTTTTT. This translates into CASSSRALKNEKLFF.